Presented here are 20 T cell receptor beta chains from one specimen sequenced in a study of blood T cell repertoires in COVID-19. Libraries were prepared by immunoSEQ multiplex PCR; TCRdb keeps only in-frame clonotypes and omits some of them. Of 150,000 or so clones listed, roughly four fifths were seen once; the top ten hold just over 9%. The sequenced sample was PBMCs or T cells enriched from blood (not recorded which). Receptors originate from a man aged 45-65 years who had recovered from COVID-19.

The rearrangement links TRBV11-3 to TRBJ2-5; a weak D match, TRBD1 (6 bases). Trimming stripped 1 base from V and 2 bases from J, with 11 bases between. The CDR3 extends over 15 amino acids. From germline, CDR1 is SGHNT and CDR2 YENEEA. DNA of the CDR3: TGTGCCAGCAGCTTAGGGGCAGGGGCACAAGAGACCCAGTACTTC. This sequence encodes CASSLGAGAQETQYF.

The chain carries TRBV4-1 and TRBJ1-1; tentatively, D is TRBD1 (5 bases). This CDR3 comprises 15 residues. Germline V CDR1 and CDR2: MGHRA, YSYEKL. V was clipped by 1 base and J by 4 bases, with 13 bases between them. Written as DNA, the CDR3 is TGCGCCAGCAGCCAAGTTCAGGGCGGGGGCACTGAAGCTTTCTTT. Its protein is CASSQVQGGGTEAFF.

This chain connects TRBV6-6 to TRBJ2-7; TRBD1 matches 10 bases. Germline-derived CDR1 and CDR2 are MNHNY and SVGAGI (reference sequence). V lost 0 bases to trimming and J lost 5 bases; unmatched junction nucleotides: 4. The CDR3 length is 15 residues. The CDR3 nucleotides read TGTGCCAGCAGTTACTCGACAGGGGGCGGGGACGAGCAGTACTTC. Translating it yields CASSYSTGGGDEQYF.

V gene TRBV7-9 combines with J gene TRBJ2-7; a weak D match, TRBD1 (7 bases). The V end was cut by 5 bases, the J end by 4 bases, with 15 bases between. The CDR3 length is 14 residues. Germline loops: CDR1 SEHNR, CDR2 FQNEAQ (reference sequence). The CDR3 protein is CASSPPTGRYEQYF. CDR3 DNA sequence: TGTGCCAGCAGCCCCCCGACAGGGAGGTACGAGCAGTACTTC. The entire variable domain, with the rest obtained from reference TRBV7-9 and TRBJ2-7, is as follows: DTGVSQNPRHKITKRGQNVTFRCDPISEHNRLYWYRQTLGQGPEFLTYFQNEAQLEKSRLLSDRFSAERPKGSFSTLEIQRTEQGDSAMYLCASSPPTGRYEQYFGPGTRLTVT.

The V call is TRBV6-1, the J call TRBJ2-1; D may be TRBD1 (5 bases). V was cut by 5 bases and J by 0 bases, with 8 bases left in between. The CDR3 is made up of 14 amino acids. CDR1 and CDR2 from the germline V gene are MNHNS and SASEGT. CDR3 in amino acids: CASSYDSSYNEQFF. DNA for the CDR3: TGTGCCAGCAGTTATGACAGCTCCTACAATGAGCAGTTCTTC.

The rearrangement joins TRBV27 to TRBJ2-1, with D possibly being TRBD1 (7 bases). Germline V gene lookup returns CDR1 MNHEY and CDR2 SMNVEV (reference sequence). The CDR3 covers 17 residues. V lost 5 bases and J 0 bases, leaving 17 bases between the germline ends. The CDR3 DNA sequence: TGTGCCAGCAGTCCAGGGGGTGGGGGGAGCTCCTACAATGAGCAGTTCTTC. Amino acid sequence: CASSPGGGGSSYNEQFF.

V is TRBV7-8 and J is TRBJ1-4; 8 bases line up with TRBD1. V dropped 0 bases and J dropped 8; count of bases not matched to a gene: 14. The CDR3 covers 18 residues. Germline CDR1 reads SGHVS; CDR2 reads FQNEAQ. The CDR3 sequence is CASSLAQIGTGDWEKLFF. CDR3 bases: TGTGCCAGCAGCTTAGCGCAGATAGGGACAGGAGATTGGGAAAAACTGTTTTTT. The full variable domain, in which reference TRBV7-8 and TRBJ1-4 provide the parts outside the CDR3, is GAGVSQSPRYKVAKRGQDVALRCDPISGHVSLFWYQQALGQGPEFLTYFQNEAQLDKSGLPSDRFFAERPEGSVSTLKIQRTQQEDSAVYLCASSLAQIGTGDWEKLFFGSGTQLSVL.

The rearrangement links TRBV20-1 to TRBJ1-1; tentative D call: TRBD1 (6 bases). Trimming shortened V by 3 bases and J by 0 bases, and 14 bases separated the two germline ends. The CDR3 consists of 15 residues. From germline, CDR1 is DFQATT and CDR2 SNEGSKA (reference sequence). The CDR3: CSASGVGGLNTEAFF. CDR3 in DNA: TGCAGTGCTAGTGGGGTCGGGGGGCTGAACACTGAAGCTTTCTTT.

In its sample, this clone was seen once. The DNA of the CDR3 is TGTGCCAGTAGTTTGGTCAGGATGGTCTCTGGCTACACCTTC. The encoded protein is CASSLVRMVSGYTF. The genes are TRBV19 and TRBJ1-2; no definite D call. V shed 5 bases and J shed 7 bases, with 17 bases lying between them. The CDR3 runs 14 residues. CDR1 and CDR2 (germline): LNHDA, SQIVND (reference sequence).

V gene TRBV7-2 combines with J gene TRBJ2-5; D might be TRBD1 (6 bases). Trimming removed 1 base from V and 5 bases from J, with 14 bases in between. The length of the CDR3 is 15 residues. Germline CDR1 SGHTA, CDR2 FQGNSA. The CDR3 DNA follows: TGTGCCAGCAGCTTAGTTCCCCAGGGGTCGGAGACCCAGTACTTC. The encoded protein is CASSLVPQGSETQYF.

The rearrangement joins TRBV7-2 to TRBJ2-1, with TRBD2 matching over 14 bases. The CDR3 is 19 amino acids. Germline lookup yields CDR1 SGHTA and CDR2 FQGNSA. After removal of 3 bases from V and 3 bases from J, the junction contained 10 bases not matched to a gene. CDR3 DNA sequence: TGTGCCAGCAGCTTCAGACTAGCGGGGGGGCTAGACGTCTACAATGAGCAGTTCTTC. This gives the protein CASSFRLAGGLDVYNEQFF.

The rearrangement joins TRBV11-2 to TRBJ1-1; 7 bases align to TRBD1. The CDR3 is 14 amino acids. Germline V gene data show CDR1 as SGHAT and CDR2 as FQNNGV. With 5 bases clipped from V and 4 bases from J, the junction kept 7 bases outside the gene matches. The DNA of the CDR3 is TGTGCCAGCAGCCCAGGGGGTACCTCCACTGAAGCTTTCTTT. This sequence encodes CASSPGGTSTEAFF.

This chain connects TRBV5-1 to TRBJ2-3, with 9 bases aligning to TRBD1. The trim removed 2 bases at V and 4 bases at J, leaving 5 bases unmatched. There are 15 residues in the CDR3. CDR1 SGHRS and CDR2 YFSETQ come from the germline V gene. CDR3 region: CASSFGQGRSDTQYF. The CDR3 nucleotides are TGCGCCAGCAGCTTCGGACAGGGGAGATCAGATACGCAGTATTTT.

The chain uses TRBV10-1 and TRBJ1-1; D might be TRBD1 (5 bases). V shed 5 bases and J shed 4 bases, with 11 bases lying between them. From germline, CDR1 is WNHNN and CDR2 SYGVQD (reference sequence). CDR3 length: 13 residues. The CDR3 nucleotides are TGCGCCAGCAGTCCTGACGGGGGCACTGAAGCTTTCTTT. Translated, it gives CASSPDGGTEAFF.

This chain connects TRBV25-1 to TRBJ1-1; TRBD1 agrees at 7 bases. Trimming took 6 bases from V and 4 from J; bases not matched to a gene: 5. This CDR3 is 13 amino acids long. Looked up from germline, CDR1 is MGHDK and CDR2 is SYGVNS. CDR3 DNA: TGTGCCAGCAGAGACAGGGTTGCCACTGAAGCTTTCTTT. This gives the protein CASRDRVATEAFF.

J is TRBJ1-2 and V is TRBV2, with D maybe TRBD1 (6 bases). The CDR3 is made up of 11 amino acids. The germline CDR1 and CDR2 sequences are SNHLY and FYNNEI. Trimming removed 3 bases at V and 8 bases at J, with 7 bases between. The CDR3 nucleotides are TGTGCCAGCAGTGAGGACAGAGGCTACACCTTC. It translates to CASSEDRGYTF.

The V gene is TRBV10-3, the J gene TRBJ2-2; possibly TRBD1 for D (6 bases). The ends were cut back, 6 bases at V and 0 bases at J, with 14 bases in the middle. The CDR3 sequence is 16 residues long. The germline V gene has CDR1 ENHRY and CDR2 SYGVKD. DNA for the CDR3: TGTGCCATCAGACCGGACAGACACGCGAACACCGGGGAGCTGTTTTTT. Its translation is CAIRPDRHANTGELFF.

As DNA, the CDR3 is TGTGCCAGCAGCGTAGAGACAGCTCCCTATGGCTACACCTTC. Translated, it gives CASSVETAPYGYTF. This chain links TRBV9 with TRBJ1-2; possibly TRBD1 for D (5 bases). The CDR3 covers 14 residues. Germline lookup yields CDR1 SGDLS and CDR2 YYNGEE. Trimming removed 0 bases at V and 4 bases at J, with 10 bases between. The complete variable domain, with remaining parts taken from reference TRBV9 and TRBJ1-2, reads DSGVTQTPKHLITATGQRVTLRCSPRSGDLSVYWYQQSLDQGLQFLIQYYNGEERAKGNILERFSAQQFPDLHSELNLSSLELGDSALYFCASSVETAPYGYTFGSGTRLTVV.

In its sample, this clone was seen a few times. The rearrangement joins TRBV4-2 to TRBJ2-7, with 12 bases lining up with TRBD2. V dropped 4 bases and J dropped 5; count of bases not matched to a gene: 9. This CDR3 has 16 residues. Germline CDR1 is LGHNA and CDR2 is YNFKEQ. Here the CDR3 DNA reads TGTGCCAGCAGCCTGGAGCTAGCGGGGGGGCAGGACGAGCAGTACTTC. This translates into CASSLELAGGQDEQYF.

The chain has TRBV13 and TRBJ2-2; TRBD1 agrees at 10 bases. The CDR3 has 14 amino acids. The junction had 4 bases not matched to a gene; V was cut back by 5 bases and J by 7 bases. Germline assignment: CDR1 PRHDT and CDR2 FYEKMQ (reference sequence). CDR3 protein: CASSRGTGVGELFF. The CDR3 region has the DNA TGTGCCAGCAGCAGGGGGACAGGGGTCGGGGAGCTGTTTTTT.